A single sample is the source of the 17 T cell receptor beta chains below, sequenced in a study of T-cell memory formation after mild COVID-19. TCRdb ran MiXCR on the 5' RACE reads and lists one entry per CDR3 protein. This table has some 410,000 distinct CDR3 sequences, under 25% appearing once. Sequencing used PBMCs or a T cell subset sorted from them (not recorded which). The receptors were sampled from an adult woman who had mild COVID-19 (a few samples of this study predate the infection). Cell type and time point are not known.

V is TRBV7-9 and J is TRBJ2-4; D call uncertain. V lost 4 bases, J lost 11 bases, and 15 bases lay in between. This CDR3 is built from 13 residues. Germline CDR1 SEHNR, CDR2 FQNEAQ (reference sequence). The CDR3 loop reads CASSSASPLLQYF. The CDR3 nucleotides are TGTGCCAGCAGCTCCGCCTCCCCGCTCCTTCAGTACTTC.

V usage is TRBV7-8 and J usage is TRBJ2-7; tentative D call: TRBD2 (6 bases). CDR1 and CDR2 from the germline V gene are SGHVS and FQNEAQ. V was pared by 5 bases and J by 1 base, with 15 bases between. This CDR3 region has 15 residues. CDR3 loop: CASSPRLARSYEQYF. The CDR3 DNA reads TGTGCCAGCAGCCCCCGTCTAGCGCGGTCCTACGAGCAGTACTTC.

The chain combines TRBV14 with TRBJ2-7; D perhaps matches TRBD2 (6 bases). V was pared by 10 bases and J by 6 bases, with 13 bases between. CDR1 is SGHDN and CDR2 is FVKESK in the germline V gene. CDR3 length equals 11 residues. The CDR3 region is CAIGGGIEQYF. DNA of the CDR3: TGTGCCATCGGGGGTGGAATCGAGCAGTACTTC.

This clonotype was seen only a few times. This rearrangement joins TRBV3-1 to TRBJ2-3; no clear D. The CDR3 consists of 13 residues. V was shortened by 3 bases and J by 6 bases, with 10 bases between the two germline ends. Germline lookup yields CDR1 LGHDT and CDR2 YNNKEL (reference sequence). The CDR3 protein is CASSQELGDTQYF. CDR3 DNA sequence: TGTGCCAGCAGCCAGGAGCTGGGGGATACGCAGTATTTT.

V is TRBV6-5 and J is TRBJ1-2; 7 bases are a match to TRBD1. Per germline, CDR1 MNHEY and CDR2 SVGAGI. With 6 bases clipped from V and 2 bases from J, the junction kept 9 bases outside the gene matches. The CDR3 loop spans 15 amino acids. The CDR3 DNA sequence: TGTGCCAGCAGGCCTTCTGACAGGGTGAACTATGGCTACACCTTC. Translating gives CASRPSDRVNYGYTF.

This clonotype has only a few counts. The chain recombines TRBV24-1 with TRBJ1-2; the D is unclear. V shed 0 bases and J shed 3 bases, with 4 bases lying between them. The V gene's germline CDR1 is KGHDR and CDR2 SFDVKD. The CDR3 totals 13 residues. This chain's CDR3 is CATSDLNHYGYTF. CDR3 coding DNA: TGTGCCACCAGTGATTTGAATCACTATGGCTACACCTTC.

This clonotype was observed once. The rearrangement uses TRBV29-1 and TRBJ1-1; D possibly corresponds to TRBD1 (6 bases). This CDR3 is built from 14 residues. Trimming stripped 4 bases from V and 1 base from J, with 13 bases between. CDR1 is SQVTM and CDR2 is ANQGSEA in the germline V gene. The CDR3 bases are TGCAGCGTTGGGCGCCCGGACAGGAACACTGAAGCTTTCTTT. Its protein is CSVGRPDRNTEAFF. Full variable domain (missing parts from reference TRBV29-1 and TRBJ1-1): SAVISQKPSRDICQRGTSLTIQCQVDSQVTMMFWYRQQPGQSLTLIATANQGSEATYESGFVIDKFPISRPNLTFSTLTVSNMSPEDSSIYLCSVGRPDRNTEAFFGQGTRLTVV.

This clonotype was observed a few times. This rearrangement joins TRBV6-2 or TRBV6-3 to TRBJ1-2, with TRBD1 as a possible D gene (6 bases). Between the trimmed V and J ends, which lost 6 bases and 7 bases, there was a span of 12 bases. There are 12 residues in the CDR3. Looked up from germline, CDR1 is MNHEY and CDR2 is SVGEGT. The CDR3 region is CASSHRDIGYTF. The CDR3 bases are TGTGCCAGCAGCCACCGGGACATTGGCTACACCTTC.

This clonotype was detected a few times. The chain carries TRBV28 and TRBJ2-6; TRBD1 aligns across 7 bases. CDR1 and CDR2 from the germline V gene are MDHEN and SYDVKM. V lost 7 bases, J lost 4 bases, and 1 base stayed unmatched. The CDR3 has 13 residues. CDR3 protein: CASKQGGANVLTF. In DNA, the CDR3 is TGTGCCAGCAAACAGGGGGGGGCCAACGTCCTGACTTTC.

The rearrangement uses TRBV7-9 and TRBJ2-7, with D unclear. Trimming removed 5 bases at V and 3 bases at J, with 11 bases between. This CDR3 spans 13 amino acids. Germline lookup yields CDR1 SEHNR and CDR2 FQNEAQ (reference sequence). CDR3 in DNA: TGTGCCAGCAGCGTTGACGGAATCTACGAGCAGTACTTC. This sequence encodes CASSVDGIYEQYF.

As to this clonotype: An end of the junction differs from the germline gene, which may be a read error. The V and J genes are TRBV30 and TRBJ2-5; TRBD1 or TRBD2 may be the D gene (5 bases each). CDR1 GTSNPN and CDR2 SVGIG come from the germline V gene (reference sequence). The CDR3 consists of 16 residues. The CDR3 DNA follows: TGTGACTGGAGTGTAAGGGGACCCAGGTACCAAGAGACCCAGTACTTC. This gives the protein CDWSVRGPRYQETQYF.

The V gene is TRBV2, the J gene TRBJ1-1, with TRBD1 matching 9 bases. There are 13 residues in the CDR3. The V gene's germline CDR1 is SNHLY and CDR2 FYNNEI. V was clipped by 4 bases and J by 4 bases; unmatched bases: 1. CDR3: CASSADRGTEAFF. The CDR3 DNA reads TGTGCCAGCAGTGCGGACAGGGGCACTGAAGCTTTCTTT.

The chain couples TRBV10-3 to TRBJ2-5, with D perhaps TRBD1 (7 bases). CDR1 is ENHRY, CDR2 SYGVKD, per germline. The ends were cut back, 10 bases at V and 3 bases at J, with 12 bases in the middle. CDR3 length equals 12 residues. The CDR3 DNA sequence: TGTGCCACCAGGGGGGCGGAAGAGACCCAGTACTTC. This sequence encodes CATRGAEETQYF.

This clonotype was recorded many times. This chain uses TRBV12-3 or TRBV12-4 with TRBJ1-5; D may be TRBD1 (5 bases). The CDR3 consists of 14 residues. Trimming took off 6 bases at V and 9 bases at J, with 18 bases between the two ends. The CDR3, as DNA: TGTGCCAGCAGGCCCCCATCCGGGGGTAGGCCCCAGCATTTT. It translates to CASRPPSGGRPQHF.

CDR3 sequence (DNA): TGTGCCAGCAGCCTGGGACTAGCGGCTCACGAGCAGTACTTC. Its translation: CASSLGLAAHEQYF. The chain combines TRBV3-1 with TRBJ2-7, with 11 bases lining up with TRBD2. CDR1 LGHDT and CDR2 YNNKEL come from the germline V gene (reference sequence). The V gene end was trimmed by 4 bases and the J gene end by 5 bases; junction bases not matched to a gene: 4. CDR3 size: 14 residues.

The chain links TRBV20-1 to TRBJ1-1; D gene ambiguous. V lost 6 bases to trimming and J lost 2 bases, with 16 bases between them. Germline CDR1 reads DFQATT; CDR2 reads SNEGSKA (reference sequence). CDR3 length: 14 residues. The CDR3, as DNA: TGCAGTGCCAGTCGTCGGCGGGCCAACACTGAAGCTTTCTTT. This translates into CSASRRRANTEAFF.

This clonotype has only a few counts. The chain has TRBV4-3 and TRBJ2-7; 14 bases agree with TRBD2. Looked up from germline, CDR1 is LGHNA and CDR2 is YSLEER. The CDR3 length is 17 residues. J gave up 3 bases and V 3 bases, and 7 bases lay outside the gene matches. The CDR3 region is CASSQGMGTSGSYEQYF. CDR3 sequence (DNA): TGCGCCAGCAGCCAGGGCATGGGGACTAGCGGGAGCTACGAGCAGTACTTC.